The 18 T cell receptor beta chains listed next were all sequenced from one sample in a study of blood T cell repertoires in COVID-19. Sequencing used immunoSEQ multiplex PCR; TCRdb keeps in-frame clones, though not all of them. The sample includes 300,000 to 350,000 clones, roughly 88% seen only once; the top ten take 1.6%. Sequenced sample: peripheral blood. All receptors derive from a woman aged 25-40 years with COVID-19, enrolled during active disease.

This clone appeared a single time. The chain employs TRBV19 and TRBJ1-4; TRBD1 matches 7 bases. This CDR3 region has 15 residues. Germline V gene sequence: CDR1 LNHDA, CDR2 SQIVND (reference sequence). V shed 3 bases, J shed 0 bases, and the junction held 1 base outside the gene matches. CDR3 sequence reads: CASSIQGATNEKLFF. DNA of the CDR3: TGTGCCAGTAGTATCCAGGGGGCAACTAATGAAAAACTGTTTTTT. Full variable domain (rest looked up from reference TRBV19 and TRBJ1-4): DGGITQSPKYLFRKEGQNVTLSCEQNLNHDAMYWYRQDPGQGLRLIYYSQIVNDFQKGDIAEGYSVSREKKESFPLTVTSAQKNPTAFYLCASSIQGATNEKLFFGSGTQLSVL.

The J gene is TRBJ2-7, the V gene TRBV18; D is uncertain. V dropped 2 bases and J dropped 5 bases, with 10 bases sitting between them. The CDR3 spans 13 residues. Germline V gene data show CDR1 as KGHSH and CDR2 as LQKENI. CDR3 sequence reads: CASSPGSEDEQYV. CDR3 DNA: TGTGCCAGCTCACCAGGGTCCGAGGACGAGCAGTACGTC.

This clone was observed a single time. The chain combines TRBV5-1 with TRBJ2-2; 14 positions match TRBD2. The CDR3 sequence is 20 residues long. The germline CDR1 and CDR2 sequences are SGHRS and YFSETQ. Trimming at V came to 3 bases and at J to 6 bases, leaving 16 bases not matched to a gene. CDR3 amino acids: CASSSKSRLAGGPLAGELFF. The CDR3 region has the DNA TGCGCCAGCAGCTCTAAAAGCCGACTAGCGGGGGGGCCCCTCGCCGGGGAGCTGTTTTTT.

The V gene is TRBV6-6, the J gene TRBJ1-1, with 7 bases fitting TRBD1. V gave up 5 bases and J gave up 5 bases; unmatched junction bases: 5. The CDR3 runs 13 residues. The V gene's germline CDR1 is MNHNY and CDR2 SVGAGI (reference sequence). CDR3 residues: CASSKQGKTEAFF. The CDR3, as DNA: TGTGCCAGCAGTAAACAGGGGAAGACTGAAGCTTTCTTT.

The chain couples TRBV11-3 to TRBJ2-5; the D gene is possibly TRBD1 (5 bases). CDR1 SGHNT and CDR2 YENEEA come from the germline V gene. Trimming took 1 base from V and 5 from J, leaving 17 bases between them. This CDR3 region has 16 residues. The CDR3 loop is CASSLAGSGYVETQYF. The CDR3, as DNA: TGTGCCAGCAGCTTAGCTGGGTCAGGGTATGTGGAGACCCAGTACTTC.

This chain connects TRBV6-2 or TRBV6-3 to TRBJ2-1; 7 bases match TRBD2. This CDR3 region has 14 residues. Per germline, CDR1 MNHEY and CDR2 SVGEGT. The V segment lost 6 bases and the J segment 6 bases; nucleotides outside the gene matches: 8. Here the CDR3 reads CASSLGVAGNEQFF. The CDR3 coding sequence is TGTGCCAGCAGCCTAGGGGTAGCGGGCAATGAGCAGTTCTTC.

The chain couples TRBV18 to TRBJ1-6; D gene ambiguous. The CDR3 is made up of 17 amino acids. CDR1 KGHSH and CDR2 LQKENI come from the germline V gene. With 0 bases removed from V and 0 bases from J, the gap between germline ends came to 9 bases. The CDR3 here is CASSPPALSSYNSPLHF. Here the CDR3 DNA reads TGTGCCAGCTCACCACCTGCGCTGAGCTCCTATAATTCACCCCTCCACTTT.

This clone was picked up one time. The chain combines TRBV2 with TRBJ2-2, with a weak D call TRBD1 (6 bases). Between the trimmed V and J ends, which lost 7 bases and 0 bases, there was a span of 15 bases. This CDR3 contains 16 residues. The germline V gene has CDR1 SNHLY and CDR2 FYNNEI. CDR3 sequence: CASTPQGTSNTGELFF. The CDR3 DNA is TGTGCCAGCACCCCCCAGGGGACATCGAACACCGGGGAGCTGTTTTTT.

The CDR3 DNA reads TGTGCCAGCAGTTTAGGGCAGGGTCCACCCCTCCACTTT. Protein: CASSLGQGPPLHF. The chain joins TRBV12-3 or TRBV12-4 to TRBJ1-6, with D perhaps matching TRBD1 (5 bases). CDR3 length: 13 residues. Trimming took off 1 base at V and 11 bases at J, with 9 bases between the two ends.

In DNA form, the CDR3 reads TGTGCCAGCAAGGGGGCTGGTAATTCACCCCTCCACTTT. Encoded protein: CASKGAGNSPLHF. The rearrangement joins TRBV6-5 to TRBJ1-6; 7 bases agree with TRBD1. The length of the CDR3 is 13 residues. Germline CDR1 is MNHEY and CDR2 is SVGAGI. J gave up 6 bases and V 7 bases, and 3 bases lay outside the gene matches.

CDR3 residues: CASSISRRGHQPQHF. The CDR3 bases are TGTGCCAGTAGTATAAGTAGGAGGGGGCATCAGCCCCAGCATTTT. This chain links TRBV19 with TRBJ1-5; 7 positions agree with TRBD1. The germline CDR1 and CDR2 sequences are LNHDA and SQIVND (reference sequence). V lost 2 bases and J lost 5; bases outside the gene matches: 6. This CDR3 has 15 amino acids.

This chain connects TRBV6-5 to TRBJ1-2; TRBD1 agrees at 8 bases. The CDR3 has 15 amino acids. V was pared by 0 bases and J by 7 bases, with 7 bases of the junction left unmatched. Germline V gene sequence: CDR1 MNHEY, CDR2 SVGAGI. The CDR3 region has the DNA TGTGCCAGCAGTTACTCGCAGGGGGCAAGGGGTGGCTACACCTTC. This gives the protein CASSYSQGARGGYTF.

CDR3 in amino acids: CASSFTKTGGNEKLFF. The CDR3 DNA reads as TGTGCCAGCAGCTTTACCAAGACAGGGGGCAATGAAAAACTGTTTTTT. The chain is built from TRBV5-5 and TRBJ1-4; 10 bases fit TRBD1. This CDR3 region has 16 residues. V shed 2 bases and J 5 bases; nucleotides not matched to a gene: 6. The germline V gene has CDR1 SGHKS and CDR2 YYEKEE (reference sequence). Full variable domain (rest looked up from reference TRBV5-5 and TRBJ1-4): DAGVTQSPTHLIKTRGQQVTLRCSPISGHKSVSWYQQVLGQGPQFIFQYYEKEERGRGNFPDRFSARQFPNYSSELNVNALLLGDSALYLCASSFTKTGGNEKLFFGSGTQLSVL.

This clone occurred a few times. The CDR3 sequence is CASSPPGQHNTEAFF. The DNA for the CDR3 is TGCGCCAGCAGCCCCCCGGGACAGCACAACACTGAAGCTTTCTTT. The chain combines TRBV4-1 with TRBJ1-1, with 7 bases identical to TRBD1. With 4 bases clipped from V and 2 bases from J, the junction kept 7 bases outside the gene matches. This CDR3 comprises 15 residues. Germline CDR1 is MGHRA and CDR2 is YSYEKL.

J is TRBJ2-7 and V is TRBV7-8; D may be TRBD1 (5 bases). The CDR3 has 13 residues. The germline V and J ends were trimmed by 4 bases and 2 bases, with 9 bases remaining between them. Germline CDR1 is SGHVS and CDR2 is FQNEAQ. CDR3 sequence (DNA): TGTGCCAGCAGCTACCCAGGGACCTACGAGCAGTACTTC. Residues: CASSYPGTYEQYF. The full variable domain, its missing parts supplied by reference TRBV7-8 and TRBJ2-7, is GAGVSQSPRYKVAKRGQDVALRCDPISGHVSLFWYQQALGQGPEFLTYFQNEAQLDKSGLPSDRFFAERPEGSVSTLKIQRTQQEDSAVYLCASSYPGTYEQYFGPGTRLTVT.

This clone appeared a few times. The chain has TRBV4-2 and TRBJ1-1; 7 bases match TRBD1. V lost 2 bases to trimming and J lost 1 base; unmatched junction nucleotides: 1. This CDR3 contains 14 residues. Germline-derived CDR1 and CDR2 are LGHNA and YNFKEQ. CDR3 nucleotides: TGTGCCAGCAGCCAATACAGGGGGAACACTGAAGCTTTCTTT. Protein sequence: CASSQYRGNTEAFF.

The rearrangement joins TRBV11-2 to TRBJ2-1, with D uncertain. This CDR3 region has 12 residues. Germline assignment: CDR1 SGHAT and CDR2 FQNNGV. Trimming pared 5 bases from V and 10 bases from J, leaving 12 bases between. The CDR3 loop reads CASSPPSEEQFF. CDR3 DNA sequence: TGTGCCAGCAGCCCCCCATCAGAAGAGCAGTTCTTC.

The rearrangement joins TRBV5-1 to TRBJ2-5; 10 nucleotides align to TRBD2. V lost 4 bases and J lost 2; bases outside the gene matches: 14. The CDR3 has 18 residues. The germline V gene has CDR1 SGHRS and CDR2 YFSETQ. CDR3 amino acids: CASSVQESGGDLQETQYF. CDR3 in DNA: TGCGCCAGCAGCGTACAGGAAAGCGGGGGGGATTTGCAAGAGACCCAGTACTTC.